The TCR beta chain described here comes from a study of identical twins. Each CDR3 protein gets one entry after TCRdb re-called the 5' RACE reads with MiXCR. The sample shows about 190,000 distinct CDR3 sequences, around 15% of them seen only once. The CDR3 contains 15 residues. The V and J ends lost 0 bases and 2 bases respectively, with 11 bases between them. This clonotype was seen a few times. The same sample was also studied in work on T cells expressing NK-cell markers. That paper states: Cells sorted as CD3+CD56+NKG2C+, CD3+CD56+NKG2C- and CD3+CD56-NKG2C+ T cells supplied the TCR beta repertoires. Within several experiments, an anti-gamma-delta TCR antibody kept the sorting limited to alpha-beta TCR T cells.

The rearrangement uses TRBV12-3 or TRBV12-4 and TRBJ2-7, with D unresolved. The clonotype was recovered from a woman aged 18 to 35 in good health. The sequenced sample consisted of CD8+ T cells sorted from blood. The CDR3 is CASSLATSSAYEQYF. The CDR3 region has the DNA TGTGCCAGCAGTTTAGCGACTTCTTCCGCCTACGAGCAGTACTTC.